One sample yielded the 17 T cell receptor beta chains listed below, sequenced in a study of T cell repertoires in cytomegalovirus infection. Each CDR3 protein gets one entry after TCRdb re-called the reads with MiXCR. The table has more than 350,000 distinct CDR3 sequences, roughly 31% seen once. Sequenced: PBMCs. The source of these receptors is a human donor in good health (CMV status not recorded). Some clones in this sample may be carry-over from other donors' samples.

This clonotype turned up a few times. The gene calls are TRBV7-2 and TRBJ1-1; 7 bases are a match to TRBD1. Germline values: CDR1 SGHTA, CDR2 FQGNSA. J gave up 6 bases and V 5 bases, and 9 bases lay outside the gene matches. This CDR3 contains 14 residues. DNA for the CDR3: TGTGCCAGCAGCCCAGGGGGGAGTCTCGCTGAAGCTTTCTTT. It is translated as CASSPGGSLAEAFF.

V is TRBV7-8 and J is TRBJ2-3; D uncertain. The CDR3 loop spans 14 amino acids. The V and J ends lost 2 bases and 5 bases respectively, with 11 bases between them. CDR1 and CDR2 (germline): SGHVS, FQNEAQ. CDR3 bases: TGTGCCAGCAGCTTATCTGGGTTCGTAGATACGCAGTATTTT. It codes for CASSLSGFVDTQYF.

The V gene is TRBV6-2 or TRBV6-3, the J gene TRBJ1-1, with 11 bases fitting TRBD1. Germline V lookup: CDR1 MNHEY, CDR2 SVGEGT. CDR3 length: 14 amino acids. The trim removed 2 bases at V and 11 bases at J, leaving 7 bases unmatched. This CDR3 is CASSYGTGGLEAFF. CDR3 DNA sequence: TGTGCCAGCAGTTACGGGACAGGGGGATTGGAGGCTTTCTTT.

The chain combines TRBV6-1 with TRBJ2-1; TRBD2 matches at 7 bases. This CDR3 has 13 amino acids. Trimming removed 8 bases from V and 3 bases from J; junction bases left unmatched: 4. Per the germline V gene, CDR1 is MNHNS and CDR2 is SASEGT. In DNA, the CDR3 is TGTGCCAGCGGGCTAGCGGTCTACAATGAGCAGTTCTTC. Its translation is CASGLAVYNEQFF.

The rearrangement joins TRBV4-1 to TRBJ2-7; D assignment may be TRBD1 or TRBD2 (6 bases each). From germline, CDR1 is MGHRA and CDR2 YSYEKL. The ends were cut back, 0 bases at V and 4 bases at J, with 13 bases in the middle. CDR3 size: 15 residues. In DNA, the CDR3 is TGCGCCAGCAGCCAAGATTGGGGGGCGGGGTACGAGCAGTACTTC. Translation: CASSQDWGAGYEQYF.

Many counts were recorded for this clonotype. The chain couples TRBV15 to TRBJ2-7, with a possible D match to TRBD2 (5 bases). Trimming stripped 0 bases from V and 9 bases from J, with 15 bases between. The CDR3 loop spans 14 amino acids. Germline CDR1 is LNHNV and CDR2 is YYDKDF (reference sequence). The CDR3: CATSRDPESAGQYF. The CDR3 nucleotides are TGTGCCACCAGCAGAGATCCTGAGTCGGCGGGGCAGTACTTC.

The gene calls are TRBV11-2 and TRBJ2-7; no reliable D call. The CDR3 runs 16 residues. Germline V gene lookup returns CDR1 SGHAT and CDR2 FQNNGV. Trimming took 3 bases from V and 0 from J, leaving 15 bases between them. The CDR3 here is CASSFGPIKSSYEQYF. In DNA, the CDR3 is TGTGCCAGCAGCTTCGGTCCCATTAAGAGCTCCTACGAGCAGTACTTC. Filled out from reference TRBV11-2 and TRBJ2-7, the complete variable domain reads EAGVAQSPRYKIIEKRQSVAFWCNPISGHATLYWYQQILGQGPKLLIQFQNNGVVDDSQLPKDRFSAERLKGVDSTLKIQPAKLEDSAVYLCASSFGPIKSSYEQYFGPGTRLTVT.

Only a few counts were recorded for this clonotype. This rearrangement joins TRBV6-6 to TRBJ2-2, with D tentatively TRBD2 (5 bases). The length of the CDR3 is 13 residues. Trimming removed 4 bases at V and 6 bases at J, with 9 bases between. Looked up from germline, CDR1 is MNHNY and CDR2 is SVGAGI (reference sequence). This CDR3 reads CASSFLAAGELFF. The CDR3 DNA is TGTGCCAGCAGTTTCCTAGCAGCCGGGGAGCTGTTTTTT.

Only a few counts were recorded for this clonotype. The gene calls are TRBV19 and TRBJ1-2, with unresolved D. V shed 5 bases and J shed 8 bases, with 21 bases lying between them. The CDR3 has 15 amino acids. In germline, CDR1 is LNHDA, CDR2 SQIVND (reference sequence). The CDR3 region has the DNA TGTGCCAGTAGTCCGATCCGATCTCCGGGAGGCGGCTACACCTTC. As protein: CASSPIRSPGGGYTF.

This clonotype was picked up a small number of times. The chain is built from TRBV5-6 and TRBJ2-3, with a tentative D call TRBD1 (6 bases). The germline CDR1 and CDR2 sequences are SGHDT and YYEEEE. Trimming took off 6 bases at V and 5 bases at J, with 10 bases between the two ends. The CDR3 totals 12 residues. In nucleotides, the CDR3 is TGTGCCAGCAACGGACAGAGAGATACGCAGTATTTT. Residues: CASNGQRDTQYF.

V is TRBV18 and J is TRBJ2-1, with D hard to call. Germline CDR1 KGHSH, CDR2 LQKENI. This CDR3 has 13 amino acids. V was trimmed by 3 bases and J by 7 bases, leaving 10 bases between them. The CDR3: CASSPQKNNEQFF. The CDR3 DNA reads TGTGCCAGCTCACCGCAGAAAAATAATGAGCAGTTCTTC.

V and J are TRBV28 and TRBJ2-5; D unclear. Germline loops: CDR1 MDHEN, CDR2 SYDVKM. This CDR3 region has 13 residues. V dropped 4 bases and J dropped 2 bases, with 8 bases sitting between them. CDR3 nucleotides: TGTGCCAGCAGTTACAGAAAGCAAGAGACCCAGTACTTC. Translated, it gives CASSYRKQETQYF.

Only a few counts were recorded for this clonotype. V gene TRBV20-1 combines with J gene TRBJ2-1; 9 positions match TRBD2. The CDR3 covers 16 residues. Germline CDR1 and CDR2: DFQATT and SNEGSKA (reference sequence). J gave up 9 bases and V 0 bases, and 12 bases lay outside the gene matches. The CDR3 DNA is TGCAGTGCTAGAGATCGAGCCGGGACTAGCAGGGGTGAGCAGTTCTTC. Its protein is CSARDRAGTSRGEQFF.

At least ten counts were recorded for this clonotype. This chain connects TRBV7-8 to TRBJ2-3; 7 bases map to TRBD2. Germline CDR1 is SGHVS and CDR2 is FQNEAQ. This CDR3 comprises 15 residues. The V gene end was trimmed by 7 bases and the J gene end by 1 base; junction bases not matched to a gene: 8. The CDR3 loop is CASTTGGWGTDTQYF. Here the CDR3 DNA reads TGTGCCAGCACCACCGGGGGGTGGGGCACAGATACGCAGTATTTT. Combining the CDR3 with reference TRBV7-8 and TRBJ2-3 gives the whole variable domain GAGVSQSPRYKVAKRGQDVALRCDPISGHVSLFWYQQALGQGPEFLTYFQNEAQLDKSGLPSDRFFAERPEGSVSTLKIQRTQQEDSAVYLCASTTGGWGTDTQYFGPGTRLTVL.

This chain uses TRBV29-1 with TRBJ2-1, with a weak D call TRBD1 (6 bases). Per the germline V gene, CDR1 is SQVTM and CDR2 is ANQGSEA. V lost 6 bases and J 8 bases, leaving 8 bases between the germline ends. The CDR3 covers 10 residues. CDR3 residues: CSVGQHEQFF. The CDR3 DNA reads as TGCAGCGTCGGACAGCATGAGCAGTTCTTC.

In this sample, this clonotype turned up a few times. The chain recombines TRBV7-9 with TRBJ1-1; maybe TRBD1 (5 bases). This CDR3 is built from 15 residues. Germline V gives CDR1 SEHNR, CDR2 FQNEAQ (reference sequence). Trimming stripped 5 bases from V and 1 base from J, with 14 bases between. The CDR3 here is CASSRPGRTNTEAFF. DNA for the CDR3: TGTGCCAGCAGCCGCCCGGGACGGACGAACACTGAAGCTTTCTTT.

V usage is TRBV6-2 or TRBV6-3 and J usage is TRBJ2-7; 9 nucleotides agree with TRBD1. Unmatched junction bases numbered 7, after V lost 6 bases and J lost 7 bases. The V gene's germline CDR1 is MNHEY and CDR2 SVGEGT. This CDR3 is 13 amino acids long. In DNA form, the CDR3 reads TGTGCCAGCAGGTTTGGGACAGGGCGAGAGCAGTACTTC. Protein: CASRFGTGREQYF.